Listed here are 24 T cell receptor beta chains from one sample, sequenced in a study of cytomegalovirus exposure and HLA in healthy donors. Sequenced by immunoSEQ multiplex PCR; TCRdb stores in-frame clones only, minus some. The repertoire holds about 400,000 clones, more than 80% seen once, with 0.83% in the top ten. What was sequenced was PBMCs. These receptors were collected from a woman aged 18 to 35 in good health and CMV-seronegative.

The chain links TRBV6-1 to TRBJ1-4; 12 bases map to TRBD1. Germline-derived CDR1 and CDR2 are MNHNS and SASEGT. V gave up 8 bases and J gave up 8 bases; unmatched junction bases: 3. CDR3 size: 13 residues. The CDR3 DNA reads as TGTGCCAGCCGGGACAGGGGGCGAGAAAAACTGTTTTTT. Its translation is CASRDRGREKLFF.

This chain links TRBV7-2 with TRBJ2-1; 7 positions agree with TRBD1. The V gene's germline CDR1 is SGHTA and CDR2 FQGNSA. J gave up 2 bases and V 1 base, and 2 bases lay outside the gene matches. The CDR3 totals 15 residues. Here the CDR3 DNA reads TGTGCCAGCAGCTTAGAGGGGGCCACCTACAATGAGCAGTTCTTC. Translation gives CASSLEGATYNEQFF.

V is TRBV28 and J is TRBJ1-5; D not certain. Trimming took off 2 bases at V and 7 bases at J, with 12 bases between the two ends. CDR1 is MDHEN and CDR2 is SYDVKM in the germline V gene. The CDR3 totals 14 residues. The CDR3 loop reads CASSLLRVSQPQHF. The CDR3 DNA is TGTGCCAGCAGTTTACTACGGGTATCCCAGCCCCAGCATTTT.

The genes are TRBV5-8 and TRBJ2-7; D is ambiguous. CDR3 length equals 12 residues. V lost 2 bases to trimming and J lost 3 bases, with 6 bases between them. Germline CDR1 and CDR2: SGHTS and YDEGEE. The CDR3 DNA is TGTGCCAGCAGCTTAGCACGCTACGAGCAGTACTTC. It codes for CASSLARYEQYF.

The CDR3 coding sequence is TGTGCCACCAGCGCCCAAAAGCAAACAGGGGCGACGTACAATGAGCAGTTCTTC. Amino acids: CATSAQKQTGATYNEQFF. V is TRBV15 and J is TRBJ2-1, with 7 nucleotides matching TRBD1. In germline, CDR1 is LNHNV, CDR2 YYDKDF (reference sequence). The J segment lost 4 bases and the V segment lost 5 bases, leaving 17 bases of the junction unmatched. The CDR3 has 18 amino acids. The full variable domain, completed using reference TRBV15 and TRBJ2-1, is DAMVIQNPRYQVTQFGKPVTLSCSQTLNHNVMYWYQQKSSQAPKLLFHYYDKDFNNEADTPDNFQSRRPNTSFCFLDIRSPGLGDTAMYLCATSAQKQTGATYNEQFFGPGTRLTVL.

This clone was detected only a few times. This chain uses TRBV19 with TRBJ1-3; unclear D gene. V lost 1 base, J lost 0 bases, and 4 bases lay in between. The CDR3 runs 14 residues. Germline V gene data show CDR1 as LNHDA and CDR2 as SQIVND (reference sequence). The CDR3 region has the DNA TGTGCCAGTAGTATAGGCGGCTCTGGAAACACCATATATTTT. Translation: CASSIGGSGNTIYF.

CDR3 coding DNA: TGTGCCTGTGGACACGATAGCTTCGAGCAGTACTTC. Amino acid sequence: CACGHDSFEQYF. The chain recombines TRBV30 with TRBJ2-7, with D maybe TRBD1 (5 bases). Trimming cost V 6 bases and J 6 bases, with 15 bases left between them. The CDR3 has 12 amino acids. CDR1 is GTSNPN and CDR2 is SVGIG in the germline V gene (reference sequence).

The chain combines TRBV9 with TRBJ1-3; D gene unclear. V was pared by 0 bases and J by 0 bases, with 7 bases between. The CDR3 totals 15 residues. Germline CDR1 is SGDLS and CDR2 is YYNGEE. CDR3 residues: CASSVDSYSGNTIYF. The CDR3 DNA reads TGTGCCAGCAGCGTAGACTCCTACTCTGGAAACACCATATATTTT. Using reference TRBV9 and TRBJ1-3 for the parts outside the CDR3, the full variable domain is DSGVTQTPKHLITATGQRVTLRCSPRSGDLSVYWYQQSLDQGLQFLIQYYNGEERAKGNILERFSAQQFPDLHSELNLSSLELGDSALYFCASSVDSYSGNTIYFGEGSWLTVV.

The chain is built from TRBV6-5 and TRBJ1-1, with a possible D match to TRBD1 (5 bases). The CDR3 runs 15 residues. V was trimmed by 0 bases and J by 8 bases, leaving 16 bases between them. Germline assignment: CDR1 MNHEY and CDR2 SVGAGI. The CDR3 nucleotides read TGTGCCAGCAGTTACTCAATGGGGGGATCAGTGGAAGCTTTCTTT. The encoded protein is CASSYSMGGSVEAFF.

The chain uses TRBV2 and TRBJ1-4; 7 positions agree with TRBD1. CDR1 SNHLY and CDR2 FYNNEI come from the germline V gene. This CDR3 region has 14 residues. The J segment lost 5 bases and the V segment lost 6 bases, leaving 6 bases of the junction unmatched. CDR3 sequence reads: CASRETGPNEKLFF. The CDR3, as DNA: TGTGCCAGCAGAGAGACAGGGCCAAATGAAAAACTGTTTTTT.

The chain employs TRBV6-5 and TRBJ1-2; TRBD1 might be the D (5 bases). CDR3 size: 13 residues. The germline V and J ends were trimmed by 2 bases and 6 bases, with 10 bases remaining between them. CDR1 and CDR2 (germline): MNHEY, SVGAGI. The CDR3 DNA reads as TGTGCCAGCAGTTACGGGCGGGGGAATGGCTACACCTTC. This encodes CASSYGRGNGYTF.

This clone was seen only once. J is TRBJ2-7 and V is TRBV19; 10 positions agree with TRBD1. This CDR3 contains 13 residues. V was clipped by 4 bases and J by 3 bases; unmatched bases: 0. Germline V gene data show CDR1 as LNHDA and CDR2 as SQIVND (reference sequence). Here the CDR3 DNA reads TGTGCCAGTAGTAGGACAGGGGGCTACGAGCAGTACTTC. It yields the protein CASSRTGGYEQYF.

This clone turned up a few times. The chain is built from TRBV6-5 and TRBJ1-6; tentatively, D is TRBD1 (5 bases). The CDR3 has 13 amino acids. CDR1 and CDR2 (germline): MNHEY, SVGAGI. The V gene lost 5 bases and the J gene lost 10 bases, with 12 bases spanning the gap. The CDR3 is CASSDAGPSPLHF. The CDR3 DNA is TGTGCCAGCAGTGATGCAGGGCCCTCACCCCTCCACTTT.

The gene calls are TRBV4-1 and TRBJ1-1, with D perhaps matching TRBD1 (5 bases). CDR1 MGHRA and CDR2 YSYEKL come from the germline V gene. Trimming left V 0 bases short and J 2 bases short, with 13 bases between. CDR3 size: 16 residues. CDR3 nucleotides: TGCGCCAGCAGCCAAGATGGGGCCGCGGTAAACACTGAAGCTTTCTTT. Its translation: CASSQDGAAVNTEAFF.

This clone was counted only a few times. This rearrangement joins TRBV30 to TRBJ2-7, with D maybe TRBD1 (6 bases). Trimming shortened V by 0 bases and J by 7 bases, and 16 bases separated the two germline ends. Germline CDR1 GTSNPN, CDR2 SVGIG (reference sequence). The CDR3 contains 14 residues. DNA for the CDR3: TGTGCCTGGAGTGTCGGGGCAGGGGTAGGAGAGCAGTACTTC. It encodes CAWSVGAGVGEQYF. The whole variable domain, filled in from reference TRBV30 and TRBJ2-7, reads SQTIHQWPATLVQPVGSPLSLECTVEGTSNPNLYWYRQAAGRGLQLLFYSVGIGQISSEVPQNLSASRPQDRQFILSSKKLLLSDSGFYLCAWSVGAGVGEQYFGPGTRLTVT.

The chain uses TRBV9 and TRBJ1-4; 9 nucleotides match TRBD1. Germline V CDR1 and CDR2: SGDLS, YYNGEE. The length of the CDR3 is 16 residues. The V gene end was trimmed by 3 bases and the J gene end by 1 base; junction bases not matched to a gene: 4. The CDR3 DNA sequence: TGTGCCAGCAGCGCGGGACAGGGAGAAACTAATGAAAAACTGTTTTTT. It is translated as CASSAGQGETNEKLFF.

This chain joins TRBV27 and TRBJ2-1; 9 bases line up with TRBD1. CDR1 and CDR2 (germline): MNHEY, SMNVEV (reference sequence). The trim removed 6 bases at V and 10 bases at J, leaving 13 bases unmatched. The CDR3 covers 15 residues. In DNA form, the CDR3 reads TGTGCCAGCAGATTTCCGGGACAGGGATCTGGGGAGCAGTTCTTC. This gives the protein CASRFPGQGSGEQFF.

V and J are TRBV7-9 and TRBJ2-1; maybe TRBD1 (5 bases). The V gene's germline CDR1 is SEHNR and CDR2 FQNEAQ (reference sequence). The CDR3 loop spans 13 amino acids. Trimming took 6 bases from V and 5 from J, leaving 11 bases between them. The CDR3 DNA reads TGTGCCAGCAGTCCTCGACAGAACAATGAGCAGTTCTTC. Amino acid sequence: CASSPRQNNEQFF.

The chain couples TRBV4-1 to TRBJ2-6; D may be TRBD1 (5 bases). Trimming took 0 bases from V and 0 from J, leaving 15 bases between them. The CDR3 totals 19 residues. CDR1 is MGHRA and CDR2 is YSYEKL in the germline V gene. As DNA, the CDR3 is TGCGCCAGCAGCCAAGAAGGCAGGGCTTCAGTCTCTGGGGCCAACGTCCTGACTTTC. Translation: CASSQEGRASVSGANVLTF.

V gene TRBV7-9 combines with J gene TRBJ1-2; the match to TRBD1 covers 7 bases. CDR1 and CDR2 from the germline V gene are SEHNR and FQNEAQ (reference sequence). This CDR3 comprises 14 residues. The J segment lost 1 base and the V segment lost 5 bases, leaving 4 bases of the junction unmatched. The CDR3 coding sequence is TGTGCCAGCAGCGGGGACAGCGATAACTATGGCTACACCTTC. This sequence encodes CASSGDSDNYGYTF. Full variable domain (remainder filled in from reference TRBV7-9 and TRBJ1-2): DTGVSQNPRHKITKRGQNVTFRCDPISEHNRLYWYRQTLGQGPEFLTYFQNEAQLEKSRLLSDRFSAERPKGSFSTLEIQRTEQGDSAMYLCASSGDSDNYGYTFGSGTRLTVV.

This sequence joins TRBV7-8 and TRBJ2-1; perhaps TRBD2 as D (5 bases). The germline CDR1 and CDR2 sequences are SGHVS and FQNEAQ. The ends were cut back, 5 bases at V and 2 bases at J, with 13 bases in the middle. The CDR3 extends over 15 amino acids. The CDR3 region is CASSPTRGTYNEQFF. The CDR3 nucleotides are TGTGCCAGCAGCCCGACCCGGGGAACCTACAATGAGCAGTTCTTC.

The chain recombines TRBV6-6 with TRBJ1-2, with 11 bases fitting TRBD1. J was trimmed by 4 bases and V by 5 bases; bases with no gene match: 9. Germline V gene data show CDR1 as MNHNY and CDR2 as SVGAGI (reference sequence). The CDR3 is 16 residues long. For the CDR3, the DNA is TGTGCCAGCAGTCCGACCGGGACAGGGGGGATCTATGGCTACACCTTC. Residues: CASSPTGTGGIYGYTF.

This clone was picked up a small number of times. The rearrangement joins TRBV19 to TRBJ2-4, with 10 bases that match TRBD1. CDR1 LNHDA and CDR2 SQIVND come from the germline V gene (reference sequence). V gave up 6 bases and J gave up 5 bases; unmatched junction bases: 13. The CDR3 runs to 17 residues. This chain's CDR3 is CASSHGGTGAKENIQYF. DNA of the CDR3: TGTGCCAGTAGCCATGGGGGGACAGGGGCGAAGGAAAACATTCAGTACTTC.

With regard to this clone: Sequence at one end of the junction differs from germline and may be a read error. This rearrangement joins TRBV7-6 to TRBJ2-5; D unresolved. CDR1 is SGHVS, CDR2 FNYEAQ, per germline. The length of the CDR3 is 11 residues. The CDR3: CASSGREAQYF. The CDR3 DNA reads TGTGCCAGCAGCGGAAGAGAGGCCCAGTACTTC.